The sample holds a few counts of the clone carrying this TCR beta chain. Its specificity is not known. Diagnosis of hyperthyroidism was new in patients aged 18 to 65, and its duration was under 2 months. Those patients with uncontrolled infection, other autoimmune disease, pregnancy or lactation were excluded. Amplified TCR beta CDR3 regions came from RNA transcripts. First-round RT-PCR with HTBI primers amplified the TCR CDR3 region. MiXCR, applied by TCRdb to the multiplex PCR reads, yields one record per CDR3 protein. The sample gives fewer than 650,000 distinct CDR3 sequences, around 15% of which show up once; about 15% is in the top ten. Germline assignment: CDR1 LGHDT and CDR2 YNNKEL (reference sequence). Trimming left V 7 bases short and J 12 bases short, with 13 bases between. The CDR3 has 11 residues. This sample was taken from a study of T cells in Graves' hyperthyroidism and ophthalmopathy. General study findings and limits: Ophthalmopathy was identified by the model a median about 6 months ahead of onset. Blood held most thyroid clonotypes expanded above 0.001 frequency.

The chain joins TRBV3-1 to TRBJ2-1, with D perhaps given as TRBD1 or TRBD2 (5 bases each). The clonotype comes from a woman in her thirties or forties with Graves' hyperthyroidism. The sequenced material came from blood. Here the CDR3 reads CASTGAGGQFF. Here the CDR3 DNA reads TGTGCCAGCACCGGCGCTGGGGGGCAGTTCTTC.